This TCR beta chain was captured in a study of blood T cell repertoires in COVID-19. In the source study's methods: Amplification from reference gene primers served as the basis for estimated nucleated cell counts. Measured with immunoSEQ multiplex PCR; TCRdb has only the in-frame clones, and not every one. The DNA was the basis for D and trimming; V, J and clone size are from that table. The sample shows hundreds of thousands of clones, about 80% of them seen only once. In the case of this clone: This specimen includes other DNA sequences encoding the same CDR3.

Those enrolled, adults aged roughly 18 to 90 years, came from some 23 US areas. The TCR originated in a woman aged 40 to 55 who had been exposed to COVID-19. The sample comprised PBMCs or T cells enriched from blood (not recorded which).

CDR3 DNA sequence: TGCGCCAGCAGCTCGGGACTAGCGGGGTCCTACGAGCAGTACTTC. Translating it yields CASSSGLAGSYEQYF. The V call is TRBV5-1, the J call TRBJ2-7; 13 nucleotides match TRBD2. With 3 bases clipped from V and 1 base from J, the junction kept 1 base outside the gene matches. The CDR3 contains 15 residues. The germline V gene has CDR1 SGHRS and CDR2 YFSETQ.